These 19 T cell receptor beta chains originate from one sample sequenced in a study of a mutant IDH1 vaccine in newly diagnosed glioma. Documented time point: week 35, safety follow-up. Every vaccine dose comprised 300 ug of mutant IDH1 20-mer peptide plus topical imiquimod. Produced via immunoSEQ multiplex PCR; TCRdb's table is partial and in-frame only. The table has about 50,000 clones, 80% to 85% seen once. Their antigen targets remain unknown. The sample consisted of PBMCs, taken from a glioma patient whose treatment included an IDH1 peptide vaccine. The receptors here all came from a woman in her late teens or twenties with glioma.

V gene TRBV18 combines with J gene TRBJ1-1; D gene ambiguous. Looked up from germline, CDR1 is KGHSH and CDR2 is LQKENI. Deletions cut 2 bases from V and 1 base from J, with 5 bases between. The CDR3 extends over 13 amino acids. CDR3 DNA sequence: TGTGCCAGCTCACCAAGTCAGAACACTGAAGCTTTCTTT. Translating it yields CASSPSQNTEAFF.

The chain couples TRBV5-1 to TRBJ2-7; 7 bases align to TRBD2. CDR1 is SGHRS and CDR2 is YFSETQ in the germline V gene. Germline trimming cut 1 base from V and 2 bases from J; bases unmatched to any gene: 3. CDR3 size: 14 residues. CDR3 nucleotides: TGCGCCAGCAGCTTGCGTCGGGAGGCCTACGAGCAGTACTTC. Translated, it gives CASSLRREAYEQYF. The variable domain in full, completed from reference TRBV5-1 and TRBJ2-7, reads KAGVTQTPRYLIKTRGQQVTLSCSPISGHRSVSWYQQTPGQGLQFLFEYFSETQRNKGNFPGRFSGRQFSNSRSEMNVSTLELGDSALYLCASSLRREAYEQYFGPGTRLTVT.

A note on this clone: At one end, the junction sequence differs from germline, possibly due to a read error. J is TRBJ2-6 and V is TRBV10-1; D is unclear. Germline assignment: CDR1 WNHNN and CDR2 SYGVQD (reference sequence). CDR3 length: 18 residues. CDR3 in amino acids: CASSVRSRSHKSGQRPDF. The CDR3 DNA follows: TGCGCCAGCAGTGTCAGGTCAAGATCGCACAAGTCGGGCCAACGTCCTGATTTC.

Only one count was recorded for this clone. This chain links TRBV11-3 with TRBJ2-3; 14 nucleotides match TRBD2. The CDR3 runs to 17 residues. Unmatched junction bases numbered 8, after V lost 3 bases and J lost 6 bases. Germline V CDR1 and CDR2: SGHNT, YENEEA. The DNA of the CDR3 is TGTGCCAGCAGCTTGGGACTAGCGGGGGTCTGGGGGGATACGCAGTATTTT. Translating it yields CASSLGLAGVWGDTQYF.

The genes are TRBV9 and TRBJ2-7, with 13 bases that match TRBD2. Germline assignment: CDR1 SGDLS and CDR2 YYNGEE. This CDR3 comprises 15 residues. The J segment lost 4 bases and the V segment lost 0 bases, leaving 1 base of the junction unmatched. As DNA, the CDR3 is TGTGCCAGCAGCGTAGGGACTAGCGGGAGTTACGAGCAGTACTTC. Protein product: CASSVGTSGSYEQYF.

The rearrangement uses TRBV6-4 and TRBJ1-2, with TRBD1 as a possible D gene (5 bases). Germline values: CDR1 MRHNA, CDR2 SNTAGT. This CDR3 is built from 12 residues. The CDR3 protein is CADLGGSYGYTF. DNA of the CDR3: TGTGCGGACCTGGGGGGATCCTATGGCTACACCTTC.

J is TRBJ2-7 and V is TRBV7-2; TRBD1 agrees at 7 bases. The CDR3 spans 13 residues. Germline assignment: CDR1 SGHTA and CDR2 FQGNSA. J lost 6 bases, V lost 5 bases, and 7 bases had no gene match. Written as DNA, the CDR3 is TGTGCCAGCAGCGGTAACAGGGGCGGCGAGCAGTACTTC. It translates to CASSGNRGGEQYF.

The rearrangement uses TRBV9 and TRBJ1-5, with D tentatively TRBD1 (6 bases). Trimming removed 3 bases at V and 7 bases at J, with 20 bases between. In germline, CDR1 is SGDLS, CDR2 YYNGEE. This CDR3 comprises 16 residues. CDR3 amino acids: CASSEGGARGGQPQHF. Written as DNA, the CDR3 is TGTGCCAGCAGCGAGGGGGGGGCCAGGGGTGGGCAGCCCCAGCATTTT. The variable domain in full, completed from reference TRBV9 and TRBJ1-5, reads DSGVTQTPKHLITATGQRVTLRCSPRSGDLSVYWYQQSLDQGLQFLIQYYNGEERAKGNILERFSAQQFPDLHSELNLSSLELGDSALYFCASSEGGARGGQPQHFGDGTRLSIL.

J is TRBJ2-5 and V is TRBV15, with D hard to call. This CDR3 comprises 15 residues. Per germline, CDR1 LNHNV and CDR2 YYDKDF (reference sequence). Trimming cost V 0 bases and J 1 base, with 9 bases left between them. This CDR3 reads CATSRDGQTQETQYF. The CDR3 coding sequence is TGTGCCACCAGCAGAGATGGTCAGACCCAAGAGACCCAGTACTTC.

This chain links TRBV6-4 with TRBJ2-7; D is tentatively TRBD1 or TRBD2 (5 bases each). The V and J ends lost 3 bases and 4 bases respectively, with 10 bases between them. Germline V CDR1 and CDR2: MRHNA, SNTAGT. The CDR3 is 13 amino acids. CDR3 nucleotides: TGTGCCAGCAGTGAGGGACCAACGTACGAGCAGTACTTC. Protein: CASSEGPTYEQYF.

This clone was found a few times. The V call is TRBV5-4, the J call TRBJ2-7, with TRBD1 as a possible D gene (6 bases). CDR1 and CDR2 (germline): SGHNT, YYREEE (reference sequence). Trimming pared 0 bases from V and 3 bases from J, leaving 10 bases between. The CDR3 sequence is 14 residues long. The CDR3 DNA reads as TGTGCCAGCAGCTTGGTACCGGACAGCTACGAGCAGTACTTC. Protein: CASSLVPDSYEQYF.

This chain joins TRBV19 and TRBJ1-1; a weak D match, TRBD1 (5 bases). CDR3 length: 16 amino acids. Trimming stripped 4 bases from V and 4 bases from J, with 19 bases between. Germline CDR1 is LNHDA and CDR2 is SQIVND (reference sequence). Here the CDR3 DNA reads TGTGCCAGTAGTACGAAGAATTACAGGTCGTTCACTGAAGCTTTCTTT. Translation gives CASSTKNYRSFTEAFF.

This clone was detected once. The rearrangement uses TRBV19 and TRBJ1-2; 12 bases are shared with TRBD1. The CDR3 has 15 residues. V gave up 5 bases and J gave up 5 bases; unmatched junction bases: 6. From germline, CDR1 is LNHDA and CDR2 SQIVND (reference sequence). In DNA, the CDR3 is TGTGCCAGTAGTCCGGGACAGGGGGCCTTTTATGGCTACACCTTC. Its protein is CASSPGQGAFYGYTF.

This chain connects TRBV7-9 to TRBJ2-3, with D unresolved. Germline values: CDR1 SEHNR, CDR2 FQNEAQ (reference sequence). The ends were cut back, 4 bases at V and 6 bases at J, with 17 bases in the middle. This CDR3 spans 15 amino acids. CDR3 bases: TGTGCCAGCAGCTCACCCTTACCCCGTAGGGATACGCAGTATTTT. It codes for CASSSPLPRRDTQYF.

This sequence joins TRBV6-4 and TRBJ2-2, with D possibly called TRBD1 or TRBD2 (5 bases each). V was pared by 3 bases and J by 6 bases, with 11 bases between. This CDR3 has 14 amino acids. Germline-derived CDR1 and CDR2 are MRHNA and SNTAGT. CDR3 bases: TGTGCCAGCAGTGAGGGGGAATACGCCGGGGAGCTGTTTTTT. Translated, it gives CASSEGEYAGELFF.

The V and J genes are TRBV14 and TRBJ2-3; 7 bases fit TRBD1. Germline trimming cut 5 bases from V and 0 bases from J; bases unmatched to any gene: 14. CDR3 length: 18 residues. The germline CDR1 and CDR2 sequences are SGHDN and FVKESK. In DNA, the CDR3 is TGTGCCAGCAGCGCCCGGGACAGTCTGCTCTCTAGCACAGATACGCAGTATTTT. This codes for CASSARDSLLSSTDTQYF.

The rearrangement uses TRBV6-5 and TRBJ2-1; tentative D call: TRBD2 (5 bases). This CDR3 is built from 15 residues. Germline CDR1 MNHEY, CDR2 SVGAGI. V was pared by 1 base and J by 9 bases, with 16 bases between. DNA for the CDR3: TGTGCCAGCAGTTACTTTAACGCGGGTACGGGTGAGCAGTTCTTC. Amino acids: CASSYFNAGTGEQFF.

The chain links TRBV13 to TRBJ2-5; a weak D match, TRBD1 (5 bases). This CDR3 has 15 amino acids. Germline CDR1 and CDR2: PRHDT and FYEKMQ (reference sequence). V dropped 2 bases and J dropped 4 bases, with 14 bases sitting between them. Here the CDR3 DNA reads TGTGCCAGCAGCTTAAGAGCAGGGCGGATAGAGACCCAGTACTTC. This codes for CASSLRAGRIETQYF.

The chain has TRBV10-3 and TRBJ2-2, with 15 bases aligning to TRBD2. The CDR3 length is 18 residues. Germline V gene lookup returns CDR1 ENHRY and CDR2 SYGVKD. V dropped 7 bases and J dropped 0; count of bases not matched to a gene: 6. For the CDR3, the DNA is TGTGCCATCAATTCGGGACTAGCGGGGGGTTCGAACACCGGGGAGCTGTTTTTT. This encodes CAINSGLAGGSNTGELFF.